This T cell receptor (beta chain) originates from a study of radiotherapy plus CTLA-4 blockade in lung cancer. About the study: Among all patients, 15% to 20% showed objective responses, while more than 25% had disease control. Study-wide points: Among reported predictors of response, early blood T cell clone dynamics with interferon-beta performed best.

Assay: immunoSEQ multiplex PCR; the TCRdb copy retains only in-frame clones and omits some. The sample has roughly 100,000 clones, 82% seen once. Turning to this clone: Antigen: not known.

Trimming took off 1 base at V and 8 bases at J, with 17 bases between the two ends. The CDR3 is 16 residues long. In germline, CDR1 is MGHRA, CDR2 YSYEKL. The source was peripheral blood, collected from a patient treated with radiotherapy plus ipilimumab. This receptor was obtained from a human donor with non-small cell lung cancer who had a partial response to radiotherapy plus ipilimumab. V usage is TRBV4-1 and J usage is TRBJ1-4; D not resolved. CDR3 region: CASSQVAAGPGEKLFF. The CDR3, as DNA: TGCGCCAGCAGCCAAGTAGCGGCAGGCCCTGGGGAAAAACTGTTTTTT.